What follows is one T cell receptor (beta chain) and its context. The data derive from a study of T cell changes during pregnancy in multiple sclerosis. Clones were sequenced by immunoSEQ multiplex PCR, and TCRdb holds only the in-frame ones, with some missing. Among some 53,000 clones, around 92% were seen once, and the ten largest hold 0.25%. Germline CDR1 and CDR2: KGHSH and LQKENI. Unmatched junction bases numbered 2, after V lost 3 bases and J lost 2 bases. The CDR3 sequence is 16 residues long. This TCR was sampled from a female donor with multiple sclerosis, enrolled in a pregnancy study. V is TRBV18 and J is TRBJ2-7; 15 bases are a match to TRBD2. The sample consisted of CD4+ T cells from peripheral blood mononuclear cells, taken in the third trimester of pregnancy. Here the CDR3 DNA reads TGTGCCAGCTCACCCGGGACTAGCGGGAGGACCTACGAGCAGTACTTC. Residues: CASSPGTSGRTYEQYF.